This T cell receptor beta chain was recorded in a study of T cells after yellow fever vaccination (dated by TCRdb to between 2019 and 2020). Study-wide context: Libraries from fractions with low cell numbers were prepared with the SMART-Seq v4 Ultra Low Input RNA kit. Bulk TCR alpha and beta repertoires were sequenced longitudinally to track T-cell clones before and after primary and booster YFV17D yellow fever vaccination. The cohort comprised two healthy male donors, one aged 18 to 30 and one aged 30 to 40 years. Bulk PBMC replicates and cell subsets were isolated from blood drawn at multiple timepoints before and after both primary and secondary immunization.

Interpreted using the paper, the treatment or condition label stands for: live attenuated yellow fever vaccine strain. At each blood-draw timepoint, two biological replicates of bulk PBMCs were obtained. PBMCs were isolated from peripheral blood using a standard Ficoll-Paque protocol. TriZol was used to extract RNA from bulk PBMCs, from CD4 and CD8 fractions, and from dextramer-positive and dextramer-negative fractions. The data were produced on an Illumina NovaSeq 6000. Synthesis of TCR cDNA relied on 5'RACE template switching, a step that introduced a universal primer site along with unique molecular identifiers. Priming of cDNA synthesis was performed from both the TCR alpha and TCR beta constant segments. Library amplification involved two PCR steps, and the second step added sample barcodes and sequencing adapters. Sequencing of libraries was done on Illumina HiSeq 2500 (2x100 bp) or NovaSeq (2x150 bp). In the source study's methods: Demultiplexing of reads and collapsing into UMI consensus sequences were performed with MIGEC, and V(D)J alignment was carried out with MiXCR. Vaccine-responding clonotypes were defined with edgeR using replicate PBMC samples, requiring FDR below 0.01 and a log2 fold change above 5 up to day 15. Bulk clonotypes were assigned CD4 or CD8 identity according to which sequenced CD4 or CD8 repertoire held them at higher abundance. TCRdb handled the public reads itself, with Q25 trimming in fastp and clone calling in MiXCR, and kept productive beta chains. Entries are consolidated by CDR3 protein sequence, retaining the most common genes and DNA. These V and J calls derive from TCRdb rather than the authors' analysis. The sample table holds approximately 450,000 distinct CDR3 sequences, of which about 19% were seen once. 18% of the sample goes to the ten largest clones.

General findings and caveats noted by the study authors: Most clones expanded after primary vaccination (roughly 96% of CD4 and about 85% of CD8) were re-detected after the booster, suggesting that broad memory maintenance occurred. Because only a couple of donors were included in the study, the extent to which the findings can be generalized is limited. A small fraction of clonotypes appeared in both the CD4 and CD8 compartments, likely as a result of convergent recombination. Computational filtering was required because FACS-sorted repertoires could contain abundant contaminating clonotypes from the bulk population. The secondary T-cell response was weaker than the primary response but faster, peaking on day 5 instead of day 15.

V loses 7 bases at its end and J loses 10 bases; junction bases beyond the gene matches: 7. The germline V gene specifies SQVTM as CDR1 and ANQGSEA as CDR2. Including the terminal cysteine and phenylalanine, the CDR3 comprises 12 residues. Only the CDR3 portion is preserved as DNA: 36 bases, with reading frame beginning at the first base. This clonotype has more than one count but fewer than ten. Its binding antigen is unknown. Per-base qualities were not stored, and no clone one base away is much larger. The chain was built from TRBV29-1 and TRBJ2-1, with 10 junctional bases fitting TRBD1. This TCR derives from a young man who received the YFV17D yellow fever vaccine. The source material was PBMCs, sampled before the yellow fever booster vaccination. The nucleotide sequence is TGCAGCGCCGGGACAGGGGTTGGGGAGCAGTTCTTC. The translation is CSAGTGVGEQFF.